Shown below are 10 T cell receptor beta chains from a single sample sequenced in a study of blood T cell repertoires in COVID-19. Repertoires were generated with immunoSEQ multiplex PCR, while TCRdb's copy carries only in-frame clones and drops some. The sample carries about 100,000 clones, just under 80% recorded once. The sequenced material came from peripheral blood. The receptor set was obtained from a woman in her seventies with acute or convalescent COVID-19.

The rearrangement joins TRBV29-1 to TRBJ2-3; TRBD2 aligns across 11 bases. This CDR3 spans 14 amino acids. V lost 3 bases, J lost 2 bases, and 1 base stayed unmatched. CDR1 SQVTM and CDR2 ANQGSEA come from the germline V gene. CDR3 region: CSVETSGVTDTQYF. The DNA for the CDR3 is TGCAGCGTTGAGACTAGCGGGGTCACAGATACGCAGTATTTT.

V and J are TRBV19 and TRBJ2-1; D possibly corresponds to TRBD2 (6 bases). With 1 base removed from V and 6 bases from J, the gap between germline ends came to 7 bases. The CDR3 sequence is 13 residues long. Germline V gene lookup returns CDR1 LNHDA and CDR2 SQIVND (reference sequence). The CDR3 region is CASSIGRGNEQFF. As DNA, the CDR3 is TGTGCCAGTAGTATAGGGAGGGGCAATGAGCAGTTCTTC.

This clone came up once. This chain connects TRBV6-6 to TRBJ1-2; 9 nucleotides align to TRBD1. The CDR3 loop spans 14 amino acids. CDR1 and CDR2 from the germline V gene are MNHNY and SVGAGI (reference sequence). Trimming removed 5 bases from V and 8 bases from J; junction bases left unmatched: 9. The CDR3 sequence is CASSQTGGELGYTF. CDR3 nucleotide sequence: TGTGCCAGCAGTCAAACAGGGGGCGAGTTAGGCTACACCTTC.

The chain joins TRBV18 to TRBJ2-3; 10 bases match TRBD2. The V and J ends lost 2 bases and 5 bases, in that order; junction bases with no gene match: 7. The germline gives CDR1 KGHSH, CDR2 LQKENI. The CDR3 consists of 16 residues. The CDR3 region has the DNA TGTGCCAGCTCACCAAGGGCTAGCGGGAGTAAAGATACGCAGTATTTT. Protein: CASSPRASGSKDTQYF.

This clone was counted once. The rearrangement links TRBV4-1 to TRBJ1-1; 8 nucleotides agree with TRBD1. The CDR3 runs to 19 residues. V was pared by 3 bases and J by 5 bases, with 20 bases of the junction left unmatched. The germline V gene encodes CDR1 MGHRA and CDR2 YSYEKL. The CDR3 loop reads CASSQGPPPGATGGTEAFF. DNA of the CDR3: TGCGCCAGCAGCCAGGGTCCTCCTCCGGGAGCCACAGGGGGTACTGAAGCTTTCTTT.

The gene calls are TRBV19 and TRBJ1-6; TRBD1 agrees at 9 bases. The CDR3 spans 15 residues. Germline CDR1 is LNHDA and CDR2 is SQIVND (reference sequence). The V and J ends lost 7 bases and 8 bases, in that order; junction bases with no gene match: 9. The chain's CDR3 is CASTAGTGNYSPLHF. The CDR3 region has the DNA TGTGCCAGTACTGCCGGGACAGGGAATTATTCACCCCTCCACTTT.

The chain employs TRBV11-1 and TRBJ1-1; D not certain. The CDR3 totals 15 residues. Looked up from germline, CDR1 is SGHAT and CDR2 is FQDESV (reference sequence). Deletions cut 1 base from V and 1 base from J, with 10 bases between. CDR3 coding DNA: TGTGCCAGCAGCTTAGGGCTCCGGGAGAACACTGAAGCTTTCTTT. Its protein is CASSLGLRENTEAFF. Full variable domain (remainder filled in from reference TRBV11-1 and TRBJ1-1): EAEVAQSPRYKITEKSQAVAFWCDPISGHATLYWYRQILGQGPELLVQFQDESVVDDSQLPKDRFSAERLKGVDSTLKIQPAELGDSAMYLCASSLGLRENTEAFFGQGTRLTVV.

The rearrangement uses TRBV7-9 and TRBJ1-4, with 8 bases matching TRBD1. V gave up 5 bases and J gave up 6 bases; unmatched junction bases: 20. This CDR3 is built from 19 residues. Germline loops: CDR1 SEHNR, CDR2 FQNEAQ (reference sequence). CDR3 nucleotides: TGTGCCAGCAGCCGTGCGGTCGCCCCTCAGGGGGCTGCATATGAAAAACTGTTTTTT. It codes for CASSRAVAPQGAAYEKLFF.

The CDR3 spells CASSSTRNIQYF. The CDR3 DNA follows: TGTGCCAGCAGCTCCACTCGGAACATTCAGTACTTC. The chain combines TRBV12-3 or TRBV12-4 with TRBJ2-4; D gene unclear. The V end was cut by 6 bases, the J end by 7 bases, with 10 bases between. This CDR3 spans 12 amino acids.

This clone appeared a few times. The chain employs TRBV2 and TRBJ2-5; no definite D call. From germline, CDR1 is SNHLY and CDR2 FYNNEI. The V end was cut by 5 bases, the J end by 5 bases, with 9 bases between. The CDR3 totals 12 residues. In DNA form, the CDR3 reads TGTGCCAGCAGTCGTCTCGAGGAGACCCAGTACTTC. Protein product: CASSRLEETQYF.